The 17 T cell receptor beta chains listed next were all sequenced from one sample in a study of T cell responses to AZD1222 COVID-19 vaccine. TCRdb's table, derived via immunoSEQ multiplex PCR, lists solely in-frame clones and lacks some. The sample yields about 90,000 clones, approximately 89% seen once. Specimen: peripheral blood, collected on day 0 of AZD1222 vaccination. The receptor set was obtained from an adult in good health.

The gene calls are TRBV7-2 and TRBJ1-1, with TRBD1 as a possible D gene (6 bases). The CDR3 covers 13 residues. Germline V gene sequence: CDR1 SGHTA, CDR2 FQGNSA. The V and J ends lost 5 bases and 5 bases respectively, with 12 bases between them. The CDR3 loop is CASSTQGRTEAFF. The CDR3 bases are TGTGCCAGCAGCACGCAGGGGAGGACTGAAGCTTTCTTT.

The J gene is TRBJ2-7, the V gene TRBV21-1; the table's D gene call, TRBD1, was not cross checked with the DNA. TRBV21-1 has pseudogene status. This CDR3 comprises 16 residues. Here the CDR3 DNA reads TGTGCCAGCAGCTCATTACCGGGACAGAGTCTTTACGAGCAGTACTTC. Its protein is CASSSLPGQSLYEQYF.

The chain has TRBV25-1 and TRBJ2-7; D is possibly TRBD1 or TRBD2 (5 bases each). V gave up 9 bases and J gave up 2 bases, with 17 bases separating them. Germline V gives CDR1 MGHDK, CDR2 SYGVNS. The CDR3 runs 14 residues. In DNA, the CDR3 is TGTGCCAGTACTATGGGGCTCGGGGCCTACGAGCAGTACTTC. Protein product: CASTMGLGAYEQYF.

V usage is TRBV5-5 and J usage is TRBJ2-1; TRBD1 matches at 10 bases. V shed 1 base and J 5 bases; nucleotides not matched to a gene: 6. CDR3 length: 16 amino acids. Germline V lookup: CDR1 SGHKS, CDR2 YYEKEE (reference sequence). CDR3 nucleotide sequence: TGTGCCAGCAGCTTGCCCGGGACAGGGGTGAACAATGAGCAGTTCTTC. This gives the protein CASSLPGTGVNNEQFF.

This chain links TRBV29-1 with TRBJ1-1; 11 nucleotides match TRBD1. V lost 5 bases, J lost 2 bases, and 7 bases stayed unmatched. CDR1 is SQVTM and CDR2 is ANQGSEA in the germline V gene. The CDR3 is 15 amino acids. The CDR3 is CSVQTRTGGNTEAFF. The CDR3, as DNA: TGCAGCGTTCAAACCCGGACAGGGGGCAACACTGAAGCTTTCTTT.

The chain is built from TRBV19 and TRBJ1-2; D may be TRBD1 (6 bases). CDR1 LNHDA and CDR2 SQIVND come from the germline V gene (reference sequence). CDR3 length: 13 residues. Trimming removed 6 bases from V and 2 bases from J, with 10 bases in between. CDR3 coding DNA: TGTGCCAGTAGCCGACAGGAGAACTATGGCTACACCTTC. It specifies CASSRQENYGYTF.

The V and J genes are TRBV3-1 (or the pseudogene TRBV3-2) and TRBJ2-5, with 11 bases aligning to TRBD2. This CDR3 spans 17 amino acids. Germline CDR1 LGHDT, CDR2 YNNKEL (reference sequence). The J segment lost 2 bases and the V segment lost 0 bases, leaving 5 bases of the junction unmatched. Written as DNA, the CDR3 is TGTGCCAGCAGCCAAGATCGGGGGACTAGCGGTCAAGAGACCCAGTACTTC. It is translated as CASSQDRGTSGQETQYF.

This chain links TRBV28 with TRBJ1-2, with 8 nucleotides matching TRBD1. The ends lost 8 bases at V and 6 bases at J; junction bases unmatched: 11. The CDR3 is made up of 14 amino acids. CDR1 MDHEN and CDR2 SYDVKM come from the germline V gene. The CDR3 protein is CASGSLDRGHGYTF. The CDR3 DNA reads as TGTGCCAGCGGTTCCCTAGACAGGGGCCATGGCTACACCTTC.

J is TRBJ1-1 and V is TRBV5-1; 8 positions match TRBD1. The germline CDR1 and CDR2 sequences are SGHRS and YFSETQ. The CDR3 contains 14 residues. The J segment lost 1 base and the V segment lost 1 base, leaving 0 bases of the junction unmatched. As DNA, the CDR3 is TGCGCCAGCAGCTTGCAGGGGGCGAACACTGAAGCTTTCTTT. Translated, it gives CASSLQGANTEAFF.

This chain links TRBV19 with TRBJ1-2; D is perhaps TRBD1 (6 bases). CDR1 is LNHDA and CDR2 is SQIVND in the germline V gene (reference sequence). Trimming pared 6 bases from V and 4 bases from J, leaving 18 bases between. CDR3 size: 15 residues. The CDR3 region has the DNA TGTGCCAGTAGCACAAGACAATCAGGGGCCTATGGCTACACCTTC. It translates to CASSTRQSGAYGYTF.

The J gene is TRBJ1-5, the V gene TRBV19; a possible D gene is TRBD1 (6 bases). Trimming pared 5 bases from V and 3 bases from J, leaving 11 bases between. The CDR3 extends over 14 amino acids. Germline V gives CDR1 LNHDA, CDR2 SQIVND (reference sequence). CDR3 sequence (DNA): TGTGCCAGTAGTTCGGCAGGGGTCAATCAGCCCCAGCATTTT. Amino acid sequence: CASSSAGVNQPQHF.

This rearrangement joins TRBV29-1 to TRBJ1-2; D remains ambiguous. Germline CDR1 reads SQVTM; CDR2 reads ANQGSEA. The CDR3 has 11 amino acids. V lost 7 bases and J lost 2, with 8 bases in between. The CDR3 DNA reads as TGCAGCGCAACAGAGAACTATGGCTACACCTTC. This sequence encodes CSATENYGYTF.

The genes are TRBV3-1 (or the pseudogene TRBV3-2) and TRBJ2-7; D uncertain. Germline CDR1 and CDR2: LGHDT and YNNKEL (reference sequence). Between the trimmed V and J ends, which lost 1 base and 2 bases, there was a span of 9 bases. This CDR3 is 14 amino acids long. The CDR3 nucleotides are TGTGCCAGCAGCCAAGCGAACAGACCCTACGAGCAGTACTTC. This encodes CASSQANRPYEQYF.

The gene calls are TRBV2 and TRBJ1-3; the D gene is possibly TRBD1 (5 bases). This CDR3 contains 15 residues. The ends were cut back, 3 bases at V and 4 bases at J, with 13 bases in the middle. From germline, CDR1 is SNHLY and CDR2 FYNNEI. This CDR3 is CASSETESLGNTIYF. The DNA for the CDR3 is TGTGCCAGCAGTGAGACAGAATCACTCGGAAACACCATATATTTT.

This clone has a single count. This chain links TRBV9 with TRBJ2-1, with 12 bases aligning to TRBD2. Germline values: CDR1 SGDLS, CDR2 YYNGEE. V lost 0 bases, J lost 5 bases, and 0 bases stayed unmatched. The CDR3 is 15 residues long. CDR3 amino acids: CASSVGLAGDNEQFF. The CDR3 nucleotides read TGTGCCAGCAGCGTAGGACTAGCGGGAGACAATGAGCAGTTCTTC.

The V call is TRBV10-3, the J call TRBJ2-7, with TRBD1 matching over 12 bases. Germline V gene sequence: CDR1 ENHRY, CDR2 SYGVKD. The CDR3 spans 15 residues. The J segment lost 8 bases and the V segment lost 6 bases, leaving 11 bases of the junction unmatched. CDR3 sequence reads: CAISRDRGLSNQQYF. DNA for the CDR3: TGTGCCATCAGCCGGGACAGGGGGCTCTCTAACCAGCAGTACTTC.

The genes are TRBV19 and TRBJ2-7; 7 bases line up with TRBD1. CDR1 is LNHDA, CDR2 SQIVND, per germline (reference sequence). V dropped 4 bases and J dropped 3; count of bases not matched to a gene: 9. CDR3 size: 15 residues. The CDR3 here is CASSRFTTGYYEQYF. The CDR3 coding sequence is TGTGCCAGTAGTAGATTCACGACAGGGTACTACGAGCAGTACTTC.